Presented here are 4 T cell receptor beta chains from one specimen sequenced in a study of blood T cell repertoires in COVID-19. TCRdb's table, derived via immunoSEQ multiplex PCR, lists solely in-frame clones and lacks some. The table lists 200,000 to 250,000 clones, about four fifths of them singletons. Specimen: PBMCs or T cells enriched from blood (not recorded which). The source is a woman aged 35 to 49 with acute COVID-19.

The chain is built from TRBV6-5 and TRBJ1-6, with 8 bases lining up with TRBD1. Germline-derived CDR1 and CDR2 are MNHEY and SVGAGI. The CDR3 sequence is 16 residues long. With V trimmed by 1 base and J by 3 bases, 2 bases remained unmatched. The CDR3 DNA reads TGTGCCAGCAGTTACTGGACAGGGTTCTATAATTCACCCCTCCACTTT. Its protein is CASSYWTGFYNSPLHF.

The chain recombines TRBV5-1 with TRBJ2-5; 14 positions agree with TRBD2. The CDR3 covers 16 residues. In germline, CDR1 is SGHRS, CDR2 YFSETQ. After removal of 5 bases from V and 5 bases from J, the junction contained 8 bases not matched to a gene. CDR3 amino acids: CASSVGLAGVVETQYF. The CDR3 DNA follows: TGCGCCAGCAGTGTGGGACTAGCGGGAGTAGTTGAGACCCAGTACTTC.

The chain carries TRBV9 and TRBJ2-3; D remains ambiguous. CDR3 length: 14 residues. V lost 0 bases and J lost 2, with 7 bases in between. Looked up from germline, CDR1 is SGDLS and CDR2 is YYNGEE. The DNA of the CDR3 is TGTGCCAGCAGCGTAGGTTACTACACAGATACGCAGTATTTT. Protein sequence: CASSVGYYTDTQYF.

J is TRBJ1-2 and V is TRBV5-4; no reliable D call. V was clipped by 4 bases and J by 4 bases, with 8 bases between them. Per the germline V gene, CDR1 is SGHNT and CDR2 is YYREEE (reference sequence). This CDR3 is 12 amino acids long. The chain's CDR3 is CASSPDSYGYTF. The CDR3, as DNA: TGTGCCAGCAGCCCAGACTCCTATGGCTACACCTTC.